The 14 T cell receptor beta chains reported below all come from one sample, sequenced in a study of T cell repertoires in cytomegalovirus infection. MiXCR was run by TCRdb on the reads, yielding one entry per CDR3 protein. The table shows around 540,000 distinct CDR3 sequences, with around 35% occurring only once. Their specific antigens are unknown. Material: cultured PBMCs, obtained from culture after CMV antigen stimulation. The receptors stem from a human donor in good health (CMV status not recorded). Some clones in this sample may be carry-over from other donors' samples.

The genes are TRBV5-1 and TRBJ2-3, with TRBD1 matching 12 bases. V lost 0 bases to trimming and J lost 4 bases; unmatched junction nucleotides: 9. Looked up from germline, CDR1 is SGHRS and CDR2 is YFSETQ. The CDR3 is made up of 18 amino acids. The CDR3 nucleotides are TGCGCCAGCAGCTTGGCCAGGAGGGACAGGGGGCCCGCAGATACGCAGTATTTT. Translating it yields CASSLARRDRGPADTQYF.

This clonotype has more than one count but fewer than ten. The gene calls are TRBV7-2 and TRBJ2-1, with 13 nucleotides matching TRBD2. The CDR3 is 16 residues long. The germline V gene encodes CDR1 SGHTA and CDR2 FQGNSA. Trimming took 1 base from V and 6 from J; bases not matched to a gene: 3. CDR3 sequence reads: CASSLEGTSGINEQFF. The DNA of the CDR3 is TGTGCCAGCAGCTTAGAAGGGACTAGCGGGATCAATGAGCAGTTCTTC.

The chain has TRBV24-1 and TRBJ2-5; D perhaps matches TRBD1 (5 bases). This CDR3 is 14 amino acids long. V was shortened by 4 bases and J by 0 bases, with 8 bases between the two germline ends. CDR1 is KGHDR and CDR2 is SFDVKD in the germline V gene. The CDR3 DNA follows: TGTGCCACCAGTGAGGGGCAACACCAAGAGACCCAGTACTTC. Protein product: CATSEGQHQETQYF.

This clonotype has a handful of counts. The J gene is TRBJ1-1, the V gene TRBV7-8; D possibly corresponds to TRBD1 (5 bases). Germline CDR1 is SGHVS and CDR2 is FQNEAQ. Deletions cut 5 bases from V and 7 bases from J, with 14 bases between. The CDR3 has 13 amino acids. The CDR3 nucleotides are TGTGCCAGCAGCAACCTGGGGGGGAATGAAGCTTTCTTT. This sequence encodes CASSNLGGNEAFF. Full variable domain (remainder filled in from reference TRBV7-8 and TRBJ1-1): GAGVSQSPRYKVAKRGQDVALRCDPISGHVSLFWYQQALGQGPEFLTYFQNEAQLDKSGLPSDRFFAERPEGSVSTLKIQRTQQEDSAVYLCASSNLGGNEAFFGQGTRLTVV.

The chain has TRBV5-6 and TRBJ1-5; D remains unclear. Germline V CDR1 and CDR2: SGHDT, YYEEEE. The CDR3 spans 14 residues. V was cut by 1 base and J by 2 bases, with 7 bases left in between. The CDR3 loop is CASSLTTGNQPQHF. The CDR3 DNA sequence: TGTGCCAGCAGCTTGACCACAGGCAATCAGCCCCAGCATTTT.

This clonotype was seen only once. The V call is TRBV7-6, the J call TRBJ2-7; D is undetermined. The length of the CDR3 is 15 residues. V was cut by 1 base and J by 3 bases, with 13 bases left in between. Germline lookup yields CDR1 SGHVS and CDR2 FNYEAQ. CDR3: CASSLGKGAYYEQYF. CDR3 coding DNA: TGTGCCAGCAGCTTAGGCAAAGGTGCCTACTACGAGCAGTACTTC.

The V and J genes are TRBV28 and TRBJ1-4; the D is unclear. The CDR3 consists of 14 residues. The germline CDR1 and CDR2 sequences are MDHEN and SYDVKM. V lost 7 bases and J 8 bases, leaving 17 bases between the germline ends. The CDR3 loop is CASNPGGIGEKLFF. For the CDR3, the DNA is TGTGCCAGCAACCCCGGAGGGATTGGGGAAAAACTGTTTTTT.

This clonotype has ten or more counts. This chain links TRBV28 with TRBJ2-3; D may be TRBD1 or TRBD2 (6 bases each). Germline V gene data show CDR1 as MDHEN and CDR2 as SYDVKM. V was shortened by 6 bases and J by 3 bases, with 22 bases between the two germline ends. This CDR3 comprises 17 residues. CDR3 region: CASSPVGGGAGTDTQYF. DNA for the CDR3: TGTGCCAGCAGCCCGGTGGGGGGCGGGGCGGGTACAGATACGCAGTATTTT.

The chain has TRBV7-2 and TRBJ1-2; TRBD1 is a possible D gene (6 bases). Per germline, CDR1 SGHTA and CDR2 FQGNSA. Trimming stripped 5 bases from V and 11 bases from J, with 12 bases between. The CDR3 runs 11 residues. The CDR3 reads CASSPRGTYTF. CDR3 sequence (DNA): TGTGCCAGCAGCCCCAGGGGAACGTACACCTTC.

The rearrangement links TRBV12-3 or TRBV12-4 to TRBJ2-7; 8 bases line up with TRBD1. V lost 7 bases, J lost 2 bases, and 4 bases stayed unmatched. The CDR3 spans 13 residues. CDR3 loop: CASTRTGPYEQYF. The CDR3 bases are TGTGCCAGCACACGGACAGGGCCCTACGAGCAGTACTTC.

This clonotype was detected ten times or more. This sequence joins TRBV7-2 and TRBJ1-2, with 10 bases lining up with TRBD1. The ends lost 1 base at V and 4 bases at J; junction bases unmatched: 3. The CDR3 is made up of 15 amino acids. The germline V gene has CDR1 SGHTA and CDR2 FQGNSA. The CDR3: CASSLEGQGIYGYTF. As DNA, the CDR3 is TGTGCCAGCAGCTTAGAGGGACAGGGGATCTATGGCTACACCTTC.

For the CDR3, the DNA is TGTGCCAGCAGCTCCCAGGGGTATACGACTGAAGCTTTCTTT. Its protein is CASSSQGYTTEAFF. The chain recombines TRBV28 with TRBJ1-1; D possibly corresponds to TRBD1 (6 bases). The CDR3 spans 14 residues. V shed 6 bases and J shed 5 bases, with 16 bases lying between them. In germline, CDR1 is MDHEN, CDR2 SYDVKM.

The chain carries TRBV4-3 and TRBJ1-4, with D unresolved. The CDR3 is 14 residues long. Trimming removed 1 base at V and 7 bases at J, with 10 bases between. CDR1 and CDR2 from the germline V gene are LGHNA and YSLEER. CDR3 DNA sequence: TGCGCCAGCAGCCAAGTGGACCGCATTGAAAAACTGTTTTTT. Its translation is CASSQVDRIEKLFF.

This chain uses TRBV7-2 with TRBJ2-7; D perhaps matches TRBD1 (5 bases). The V gene lost 0 bases and the J gene lost 6 bases, with 15 bases spanning the gap. This CDR3 contains 15 residues. From germline, CDR1 is SGHTA and CDR2 FQGNSA. This CDR3 reads CASSLAAQGISEQYF. CDR3 DNA: TGTGCCAGCAGCTTAGCAGCTCAGGGAATCAGCGAGCAGTACTTC.